This T cell receptor beta chain was sequenced in a study of blood T cell repertoires in COVID-19. From germline, CDR1 is SGHAT and CDR2 FQNNGV. The CDR3 runs to 14 residues. Unmatched junction bases numbered 4, after V lost 2 bases and J lost 3 bases. Sequencing was performed with immunoSEQ multiplex PCR; in TCRdb, only in-frame clones are kept and a portion is missing. The repertoire includes fewer than 90,000 clones, roughly 75% of them detected once, and roughly 4.2% sits in the top ten. The specimen sequenced was peripheral blood. This receptor was taken from a woman in her 50s with acute or convalescent COVID-19. The chain joins TRBV11-2 to TRBJ2-7; 7 bases line up with TRBD1. The CDR3 nucleotides read TGTGCCAGCAGCTTATTTCCAGGGGGCTACGAGCAGTACTTC. Amino acid sequence: CASSLFPGGYEQYF. Complete variable domain (other parts from reference TRBV11-2 and TRBJ2-7): EAGVAQSPRYKIIEKRQSVAFWCNPISGHATLYWYQQILGQGPKLLIQFQNNGVVDDSQLPKDRFSAERLKGVDSTLKIQPAKLEDSAVYLCASSLFPGGYEQYFGPGTRLTVT.